The 23 T cell receptor beta chains listed next were all sequenced from one sample in a study of T cell repertoires in cytomegalovirus infection. Which antigens these TCRs recognize remains unknown. TCRdb redid the calling of the reads with MiXCR, one entry per CDR3 protein. The sample lists 450,000 to 650,000 distinct CDR3 sequences; 40% were seen once. The sample here was cultured PBMCs, taken from culture after CMV antigen stimulation. All receptors derive from a human donor in good health (CMV status not recorded). Some clones in this sample may be carry-over from other donors' samples.

The J gene is TRBJ2-2, the V gene TRBV27; 10 bases line up with TRBD2. The CDR3 runs 16 residues. In germline, CDR1 is MNHEY, CDR2 SMNVEV (reference sequence). V lost 4 bases, J lost 7 bases, and 9 bases stayed unmatched. CDR3 protein: CASSSRLAGAGGELFF. The CDR3 DNA sequence: TGTGCCAGCAGTTCCCGGCTAGCGGGAGCGGGCGGGGAGCTGTTTTTT.

This clonotype came up once. This likely comes from a read error, as the CDR3 has no conserved phenylalanine or tryptophan at its end. The V call is TRBV7-2, the J call TRBJ1-2, with 10 bases fitting TRBD1. The trim removed 2 bases at V and 5 bases at J, leaving 5 bases unmatched. CDR1 SGHTA and CDR2 FQGNSA come from the germline V gene. The CDR3 totals 15 residues. CDR3 nucleotide sequence: TGTGCCAGCAGCTTAACCGGACAGGGGGGATATGGCTACACCCTC. As protein: CASSLTGQGGYGYTL.

The chain combines TRBV11-2 with TRBJ2-3; D is possibly TRBD2 (6 bases). The CDR3 is 16 residues long. Germline V lookup: CDR1 SGHAT, CDR2 FQNNGV. The V and J ends lost 4 bases and 2 bases respectively, with 16 bases between them. This CDR3 reads CASSWLEGSITDTQYF. The CDR3 bases are TGTGCCAGCAGCTGGCTGGAGGGTTCCATCACAGATACGCAGTATTTT.

At least ten counts were recorded for this clonotype. This chain joins TRBV7-2 and TRBJ2-1; unclear D gene. CDR1 is SGHTA, CDR2 FQGNSA, per germline. The CDR3 sequence is 12 residues long. Trimming took off 9 bases at V and 4 bases at J, with 10 bases between the two ends. The CDR3 nucleotides read TGTGCCAGTATAACTATATACAATGAGCAGTTCTTC. Translation: CASITIYNEQFF.

This clonotype was recorded once. The CDR3 region is CSASPSGGAPDTQYF. The CDR3 bases are TGCAGTGCTAGCCCTAGCGGGGGGGCCCCAGATACGCAGTATTTT. This sequence joins TRBV20-1 and TRBJ2-3; 12 bases align to TRBD2. The V gene's germline CDR1 is DFQATT and CDR2 SNEGSKA (reference sequence). The CDR3 length is 15 residues. V shed 3 bases, J shed 4 bases, and the junction held 5 bases outside the gene matches.

The rearrangement uses TRBV6-2 or TRBV6-3 and TRBJ1-4, with D perhaps matching TRBD1 (5 bases). CDR1 is MNHEY and CDR2 is SVGEGT in the germline V gene. Trimming removed 6 bases at V and 7 bases at J, with 18 bases between. CDR3 length: 15 residues. The DNA of the CDR3 is TGTGCCAGCAGCAACTATCCGGGACTAGGTGAAAAACTGTTTTTT. Its protein product is CASSNYPGLGEKLFF.

The chain is built from TRBV7-2 and TRBJ2-1, with D unresolved. Trimming took off 5 bases at V and 12 bases at J, with 23 bases between the two ends. This CDR3 is 15 amino acids long. Germline CDR1 is SGHTA and CDR2 is FQGNSA. CDR3 protein: CASSRQGTSNVLQFF. The CDR3 nucleotides are TGTGCCAGCAGCCGCCAAGGTACCTCAAACGTACTGCAGTTCTTC.

V gene TRBV11-2 combines with J gene TRBJ2-1; TRBD2 matches 8 bases. Trimming cost V 2 bases and J 6 bases; bases outside gene matches: 9. The germline gives CDR1 SGHAT, CDR2 FQNNGV. The CDR3 length is 16 residues. DNA of the CDR3: TGTGCCAGCAGCTTACTCGCCCCGGGACTAGTCAATGAGCAGTTCTTC. Protein sequence: CASSLLAPGLVNEQFF. The variable domain in full, with the rest retrieved from reference TRBV11-2 and TRBJ2-1, is EAGVAQSPRYKIIEKRQSVAFWCNPISGHATLYWYQQILGQGPKLLIQFQNNGVVDDSQLPKDRFSAERLKGVDSTLKIQPAKLEDSAVYLCASSLLAPGLVNEQFFGPGTRLTVL.

V gene TRBV6-1 combines with J gene TRBJ1-5, with D unclear. This CDR3 region has 12 residues. Germline V gene lookup returns CDR1 MNHNS and CDR2 SASEGT. V lost 5 bases and J lost 5, with 7 bases in between. The CDR3 DNA reads TGTGCCAGCAGTCCCCCTCATCAGCCCCAGCATTTT. Translation: CASSPPHQPQHF.

The genes are TRBV7-2 and TRBJ2-7; D is unresolved. Germline CDR1 is SGHTA and CDR2 is FQGNSA. The CDR3 length is 15 residues. V lost 8 bases and J lost 0, with 17 bases in between. DNA of the CDR3: TGTGCCAGCGCTACCGACCCGCATCGCTCCTACGAGCAGTACTTC. It specifies CASATDPHRSYEQYF.

The sample holds a few counts of this clonotype. The chain uses TRBV7-6 and TRBJ1-5; D is perhaps TRBD1 (6 bases). This CDR3 comprises 15 residues. Germline values: CDR1 SGHVS, CDR2 FNYEAQ. The V end was cut by 5 bases, the J end by 5 bases, with 16 bases between. The CDR3, as DNA: TGTGCCAGCAGCCCGGGACAAGGCAGTTATCAGCCCCAGCATTTT. As protein: CASSPGQGSYQPQHF. Variable domain in full (rest from reference TRBV7-6 and TRBJ1-5): GAGVSQSPRYKVTKRGQDVALRCDPISGHVSLYWYRQALGQGPEFLTYFNYEAQQDKSGLPNDRFSAERPEGSISTLTIQRTEQRDSAMYRCASSPGQGSYQPQHFGDGTRLSIL.

J is TRBJ1-1 and V is TRBV5-4; the D is unclear. Trimming cost V 2 bases and J 2 bases, with 10 bases left between them. The CDR3 sequence is 14 residues long. CDR1 is SGHNT, CDR2 YYREEE, per germline (reference sequence). This chain's CDR3 is CASSLRKPNTEAFF. The CDR3 nucleotides are TGTGCCAGCAGCTTACGGAAACCAAACACTGAAGCTTTCTTT.

The rearrangement links TRBV5-4 to TRBJ2-1; D remains unclear. Germline V gene sequence: CDR1 SGHNT, CDR2 YYREEE (reference sequence). CDR3 length: 15 residues. Deletions cut 5 bases from V and 0 bases from J, with 12 bases between. CDR3 loop: CASSGHFSSYNEQFF. CDR3 DNA: TGTGCCAGCAGTGGCCACTTCAGCTCCTACAATGAGCAGTTCTTC.

This clonotype turned up a few times. The genes are TRBV7-9 and TRBJ2-1, with 8 bases lining up with TRBD2. V was clipped by 0 bases and J by 5 bases; unmatched bases: 6. CDR1 SEHNR and CDR2 FQNEAQ come from the germline V gene (reference sequence). CDR3 length: 16 residues. The DNA of the CDR3 is TGTGCCAGCAGCTTAGCGGCGCGGCGGGGGGACAATGAGCAGTTCTTC. It encodes CASSLAARRGDNEQFF.

This chain connects TRBV2 to TRBJ2-3, with TRBD1 matching over 10 bases. The length of the CDR3 is 15 residues. V shed 6 bases and J 3 bases; nucleotides not matched to a gene: 6. Germline V gene sequence: CDR1 SNHLY, CDR2 FYNNEI. CDR3 sequence reads: CASRDGQGGTDTQYF. The CDR3 DNA is TGTGCCAGCAGGGATGGACAGGGGGGGACAGATACGCAGTATTTT.

The chain recombines TRBV7-9 with TRBJ2-7; 15 bases are shared with TRBD2. Germline V gene data show CDR1 as SEHNR and CDR2 as FQNEAQ (reference sequence). V dropped 5 bases and J dropped 3; count of bases not matched to a gene: 8. CDR3 length: 17 residues. CDR3 coding DNA: TGTGCCAGCAGCCGGAGGGGACTAGCGGGGGGACTCTACGAGCAGTACTTC. This gives the protein CASSRRGLAGGLYEQYF. Together with reference TRBV7-9 and TRBJ2-7, the CDR3 gives the full variable domain: DTGVSQNPRHKITKRGQNVTFRCDPISEHNRLYWYRQTLGQGPEFLTYFQNEAQLEKSRLLSDRFSAERPKGSFSTLEIQRTEQGDSAMYLCASSRRGLAGGLYEQYFGPGTRLTVT.

The V gene is TRBV11-2, the J gene TRBJ2-1; D is possibly TRBD2 (5 bases). The CDR3 runs 13 residues. The germline gives CDR1 SGHAT, CDR2 FQNNGV. V was trimmed by 4 bases and J by 7 bases, leaving 11 bases between them. The DNA of the CDR3 is TGTGCCAGCAGCTCGGAGCGGAGGAATGAGCAGTTCTTC. Amino acids: CASSSERRNEQFF.

V is TRBV5-4 and J is TRBJ1-1; D ambiguous. The CDR3 consists of 13 residues. The V gene's germline CDR1 is SGHNT and CDR2 YYREEE (reference sequence). The V and J ends lost 0 bases and 6 bases respectively, with 9 bases between them. The CDR3 here is CASSLVGSPEAFF. The CDR3 nucleotides are TGTGCCAGCAGCTTGGTGGGGAGCCCTGAAGCTTTCTTT.

The chain has TRBV20-1 and TRBJ2-5; unclear D gene. Germline V gene lookup returns CDR1 DFQATT and CDR2 SNEGSKA (reference sequence). This CDR3 is 14 amino acids long. Trimming took 4 bases from V and 5 from J, leaving 17 bases between them. The CDR3 loop reads CSAIFRIQEETQYF. CDR3 nucleotides: TGCAGTGCTATCTTCCGCATTCAAGAGGAGACCCAGTACTTC.

V is TRBV7-6 and J is TRBJ2-5; weak D call: TRBD2 (5 bases). This CDR3 has 13 amino acids. Looked up from germline, CDR1 is SGHVS and CDR2 is FNYEAQ. V was cut by 5 bases and J by 8 bases, with 15 bases left in between. The CDR3 loop is CASSPTPGVTQYF. CDR3 coding DNA: TGTGCCAGCAGCCCTACCCCCGGGGTAACCCAGTACTTC. The full variable domain, its missing parts supplied by reference TRBV7-6 and TRBJ2-5, is GAGVSQSPRYKVTKRGQDVALRCDPISGHVSLYWYRQALGQGPEFLTYFNYEAQQDKSGLPNDRFSAERPEGSISTLTIQRTEQRDSAMYRCASSPTPGVTQYFGPGTRLLVL.

This chain joins TRBV20-1 and TRBJ1-1; TRBD1 agrees at 7 bases. Germline CDR1 DFQATT, CDR2 SNEGSKA (reference sequence). The CDR3 sequence is 12 residues long. Trimming at V came to 3 bases and at J to 5 bases, leaving 3 bases not matched to a gene. For the CDR3, the DNA is TGCAGTGCTAGGATACAGGGGACTGAAGCTTTCTTT. As protein: CSARIQGTEAFF.

The rearrangement links TRBV15 to TRBJ2-5; 8 bases map to TRBD2. The CDR3 is 15 residues long. V was clipped by 5 bases and J by 5 bases; unmatched bases: 10. Germline values: CDR1 LNHNV, CDR2 YYDKDF (reference sequence). In nucleotides, the CDR3 is TGTGCCACCAGCCGGGGGGGTGCGCAATGGGAGACCCAGTACTTC. Translation gives CATSRGGAQWETQYF.

The rearrangement links TRBV7-6 to TRBJ2-5; D is possibly TRBD1 or TRBD2 (5 bases each). Germline CDR1 reads SGHVS; CDR2 reads FNYEAQ. Deletions cut 5 bases from V and 7 bases from J, with 14 bases between. The CDR3 has 13 amino acids. Written as DNA, the CDR3 is TGTGCCAGCAGCCTCGGGACCGAGGGGACCCAGTACTTC. Translated, it gives CASSLGTEGTQYF. The complete variable domain, with remaining parts taken from reference TRBV7-6 and TRBJ2-5, reads GAGVSQSPRYKVTKRGQDVALRCDPISGHVSLYWYRQALGQGPEFLTYFNYEAQQDKSGLPNDRFSAERPEGSISTLTIQRTEQRDSAMYRCASSLGTEGTQYFGPGTRLLVL.